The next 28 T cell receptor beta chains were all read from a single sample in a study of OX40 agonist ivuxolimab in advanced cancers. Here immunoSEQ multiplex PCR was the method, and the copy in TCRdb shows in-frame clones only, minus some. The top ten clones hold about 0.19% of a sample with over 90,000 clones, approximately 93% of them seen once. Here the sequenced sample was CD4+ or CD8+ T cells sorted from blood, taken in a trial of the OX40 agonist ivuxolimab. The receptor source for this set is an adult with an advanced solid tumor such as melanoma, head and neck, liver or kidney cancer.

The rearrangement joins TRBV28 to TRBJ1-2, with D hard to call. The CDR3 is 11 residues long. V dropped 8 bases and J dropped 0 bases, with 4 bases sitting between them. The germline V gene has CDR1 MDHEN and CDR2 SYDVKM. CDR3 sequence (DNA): TGTGCCAGCCGGGCTAACTATGGCTACACCTTC. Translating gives CASRANYGYTF.

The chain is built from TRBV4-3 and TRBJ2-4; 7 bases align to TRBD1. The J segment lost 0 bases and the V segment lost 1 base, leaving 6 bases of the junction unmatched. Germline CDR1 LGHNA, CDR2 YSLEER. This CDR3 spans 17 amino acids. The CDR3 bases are TGCGCCAGCAGCCAAGGACAGGGATTCCTAGCCAAAAACATTCAGTACTTC. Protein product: CASSQGQGFLAKNIQYF.

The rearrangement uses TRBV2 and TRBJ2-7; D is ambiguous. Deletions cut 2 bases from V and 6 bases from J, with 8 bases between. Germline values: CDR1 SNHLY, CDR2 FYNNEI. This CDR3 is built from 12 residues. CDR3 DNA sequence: TGTGCCAGCAGTGAACACCCCTCCGAGCAGTACTTC. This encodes CASSEHPSEQYF.

In nucleotides, the CDR3 is TGTGCCAGCAGTCCTCGACTAGCGGGGGGGCATAATGAGCAGTTCTTC. Its translation: CASSPRLAGGHNEQFF. J is TRBJ2-1 and V is TRBV6-6; 14 nucleotides match TRBD2. The CDR3 sequence is 16 residues long. V dropped 5 bases and J dropped 7; count of bases not matched to a gene: 7. The germline V gene has CDR1 MNHNY and CDR2 SVGAGI (reference sequence).

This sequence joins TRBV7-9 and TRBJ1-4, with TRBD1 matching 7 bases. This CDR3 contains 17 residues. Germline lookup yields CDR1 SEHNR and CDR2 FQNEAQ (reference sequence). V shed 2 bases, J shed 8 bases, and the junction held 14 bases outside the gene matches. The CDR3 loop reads CASSLRPSAGGQEKLFF. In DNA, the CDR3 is TGTGCCAGCAGCTTACGACCGTCGGCAGGGGGACAAGAAAAACTGTTTTTT. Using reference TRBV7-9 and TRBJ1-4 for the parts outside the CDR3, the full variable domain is DTGVSQNPRHKITKRGQNVTFRCDPISEHNRLYWYRQTLGQGPEFLTYFQNEAQLEKSRLLSDRFSAERPKGSFSTLEIQRTEQGDSAMYLCASSLRPSAGGQEKLFFGSGTQLSVL.

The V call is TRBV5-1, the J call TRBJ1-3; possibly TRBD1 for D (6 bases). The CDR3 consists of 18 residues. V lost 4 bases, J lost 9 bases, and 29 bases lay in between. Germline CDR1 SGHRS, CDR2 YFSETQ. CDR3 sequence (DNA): TGCGCCAGCAGCGTGGACAGCATACCTGGTGGGAATAAGTGCACCATATATTTT. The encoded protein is CASSVDSIPGGNKCTIYF.

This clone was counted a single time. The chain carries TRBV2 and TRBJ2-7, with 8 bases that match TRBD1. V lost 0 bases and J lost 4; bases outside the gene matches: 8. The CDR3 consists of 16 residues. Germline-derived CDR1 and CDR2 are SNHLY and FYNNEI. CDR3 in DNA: TGTGCCAGCAGTGAAGCGCTTCGGTACAGGGGGTACGAGCAGTACTTC. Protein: CASSEALRYRGYEQYF.

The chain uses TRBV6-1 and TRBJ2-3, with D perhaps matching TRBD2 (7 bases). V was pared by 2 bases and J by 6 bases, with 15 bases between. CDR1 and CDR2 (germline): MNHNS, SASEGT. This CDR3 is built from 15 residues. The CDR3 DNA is TGTGCCAGCAGTGAATCGGGGGCGGGAGCGGATACGCAGTATTTT. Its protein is CASSESGAGADTQYF.

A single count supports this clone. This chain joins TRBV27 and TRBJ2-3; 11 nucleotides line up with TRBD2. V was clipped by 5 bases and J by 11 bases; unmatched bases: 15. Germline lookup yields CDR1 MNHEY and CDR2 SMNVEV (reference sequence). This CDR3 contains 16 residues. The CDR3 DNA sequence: TGTGCCAGCAGTCCCACGACTAGCGGGGTCTCCCGTAGGCAGTATTTT. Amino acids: CASSPTTSGVSRRQYF.

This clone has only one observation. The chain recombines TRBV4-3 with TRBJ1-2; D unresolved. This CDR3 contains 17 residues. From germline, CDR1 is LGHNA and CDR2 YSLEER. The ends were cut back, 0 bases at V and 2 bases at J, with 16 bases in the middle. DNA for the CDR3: TGCGCCAGCAGCCAAGAAAGTTGGAGGGCGCGGAACTATGGCTACACCTTC. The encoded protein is CASSQESWRARNYGYTF.

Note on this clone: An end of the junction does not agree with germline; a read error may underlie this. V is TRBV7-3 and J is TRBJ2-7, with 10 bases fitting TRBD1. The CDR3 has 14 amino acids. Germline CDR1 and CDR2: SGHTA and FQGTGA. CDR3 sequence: CASSSGQGSSEQYF. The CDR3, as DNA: TGTGCCAGCAGCTCGGGACAGGGGTCCTCCGAGCAGTACTTC. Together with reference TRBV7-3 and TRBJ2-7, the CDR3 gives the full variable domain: GAGVSQTPSNKVTEKGKYVELRCDPISGHTALYWYRQSLGQGPEFLIYFQGTGAADDSGLPNDRFFAVRPEGSVSTLKIQRTERGDSAVYLCASSSGQGSSEQYFGPGTRLTVT.

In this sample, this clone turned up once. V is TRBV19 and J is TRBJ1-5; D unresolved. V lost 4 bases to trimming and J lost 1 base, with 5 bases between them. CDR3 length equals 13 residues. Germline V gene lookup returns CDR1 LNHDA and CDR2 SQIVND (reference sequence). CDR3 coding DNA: TGTGCCAGTAGTAGCCGGAGCAATCAGCCCCAGCATTTT. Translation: CASSSRSNQPQHF.

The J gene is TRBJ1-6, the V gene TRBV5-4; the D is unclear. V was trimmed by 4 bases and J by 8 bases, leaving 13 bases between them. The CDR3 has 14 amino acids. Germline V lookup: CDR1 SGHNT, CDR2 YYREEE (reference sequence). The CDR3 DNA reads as TGTGCCAGCAGCCGCCTCCCACTAGATTCACCCCTCCACTTT. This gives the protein CASSRLPLDSPLHF.

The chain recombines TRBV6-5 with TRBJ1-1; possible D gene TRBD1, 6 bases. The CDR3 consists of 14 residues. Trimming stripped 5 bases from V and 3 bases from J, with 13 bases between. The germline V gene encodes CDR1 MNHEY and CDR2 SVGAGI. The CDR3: CASSVRGPYTEAFF. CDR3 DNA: TGTGCCAGCAGTGTCAGGGGTCCTTACACTGAAGCTTTCTTT.

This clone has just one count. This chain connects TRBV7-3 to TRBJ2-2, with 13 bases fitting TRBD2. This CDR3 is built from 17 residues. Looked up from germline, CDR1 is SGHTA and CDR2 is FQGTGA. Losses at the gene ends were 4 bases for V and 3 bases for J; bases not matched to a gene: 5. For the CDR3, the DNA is TGTGCCAGCAGCTCGGGACTAGCGGGATCGTACACCGGGGAGCTGTTTTTT. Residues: CASSSGLAGSYTGELFF.

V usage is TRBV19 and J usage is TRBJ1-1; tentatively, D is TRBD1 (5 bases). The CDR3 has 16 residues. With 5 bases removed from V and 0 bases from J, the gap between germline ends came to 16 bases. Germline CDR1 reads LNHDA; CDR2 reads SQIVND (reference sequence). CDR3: CASSHPGGVMNTEAFF. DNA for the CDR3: TGTGCCAGTAGTCACCCGGGGGGGGTTATGAACACTGAAGCTTTCTTT. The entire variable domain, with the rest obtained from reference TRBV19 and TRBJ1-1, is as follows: DGGITQSPKYLFRKEGQNVTLSCEQNLNHDAMYWYRQDPGQGLRLIYYSQIVNDFQKGDIAEGYSVSREKKESFPLTVTSAQKNPTAFYLCASSHPGGVMNTEAFFGQGTRLTVV.

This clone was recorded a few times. CDR3 in amino acids: CASSGNLEEQFF. Here the CDR3 DNA reads TGTGCCAGCAGTGGAAACCTTGAGGAGCAGTTCTTC. This chain links TRBV25-1 with TRBJ2-1; D remains unclear. There are 12 residues in the CDR3. Germline-derived CDR1 and CDR2 are MGHDK and SYGVNS. Trimming removed 4 bases at V and 10 bases at J, with 11 bases between.

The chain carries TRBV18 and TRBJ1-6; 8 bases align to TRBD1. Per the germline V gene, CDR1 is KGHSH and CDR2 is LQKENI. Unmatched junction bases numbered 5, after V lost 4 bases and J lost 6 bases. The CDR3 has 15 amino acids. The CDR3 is CASSQSTGANSPLHF. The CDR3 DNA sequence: TGTGCCAGCTCACAATCGACAGGGGCTAATTCACCCCTCCACTTT.

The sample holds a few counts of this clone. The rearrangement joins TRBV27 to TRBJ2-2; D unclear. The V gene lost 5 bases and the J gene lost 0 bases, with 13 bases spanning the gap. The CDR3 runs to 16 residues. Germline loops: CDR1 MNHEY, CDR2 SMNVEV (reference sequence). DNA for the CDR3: TGTGCCAGCAGTGCAAAGCGACATACGAACACCGGGGAGCTGTTTTTT. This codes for CASSAKRHTNTGELFF.

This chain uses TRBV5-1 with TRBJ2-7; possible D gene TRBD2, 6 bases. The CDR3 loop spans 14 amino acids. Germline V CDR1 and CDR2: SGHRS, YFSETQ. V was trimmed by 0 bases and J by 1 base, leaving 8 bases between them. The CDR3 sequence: CASSLVEGSYEQYF. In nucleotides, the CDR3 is TGCGCCAGCAGCTTGGTGGAGGGGTCCTACGAGCAGTACTTC.

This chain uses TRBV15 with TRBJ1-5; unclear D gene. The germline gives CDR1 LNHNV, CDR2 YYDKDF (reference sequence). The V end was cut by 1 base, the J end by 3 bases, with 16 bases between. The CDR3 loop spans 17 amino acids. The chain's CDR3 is CATSRGQLSQYNQPQHF. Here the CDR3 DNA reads TGTGCCACCAGCAGAGGGCAACTGTCGCAATACAATCAGCCCCAGCATTTT.

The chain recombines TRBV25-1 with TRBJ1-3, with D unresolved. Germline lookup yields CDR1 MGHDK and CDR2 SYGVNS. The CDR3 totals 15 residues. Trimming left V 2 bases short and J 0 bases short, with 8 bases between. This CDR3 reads CASSEVNHSGNTIYF. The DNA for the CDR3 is TGTGCCAGCAGTGAAGTGAACCACTCTGGAAACACCATATATTTT. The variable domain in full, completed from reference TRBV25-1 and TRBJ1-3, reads EADIYQTPRYLVIGTGKKITLECSQTMGHDKMYWYQQDPGMELHLIHYSYGVNSTEKGDLSSESTVSRIRTEHFPLTLESARPSHTSQYLCASSEVNHSGNTIYFGEGSWLTVV.

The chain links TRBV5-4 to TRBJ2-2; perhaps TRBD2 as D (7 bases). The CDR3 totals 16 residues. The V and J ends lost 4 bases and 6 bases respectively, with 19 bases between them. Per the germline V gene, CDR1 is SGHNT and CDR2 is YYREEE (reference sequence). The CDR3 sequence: CASSPRGALEAGELFF. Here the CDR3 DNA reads TGTGCCAGCAGCCCCCGGGGGGCGCTGGAGGCCGGGGAGCTGTTTTTT. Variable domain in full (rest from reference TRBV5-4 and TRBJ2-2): ETGVTQSPTHLIKTRGQQVTLRCSSQSGHNTVSWYQQALGQGPQFIFQYYREEENGRGNFPPRFSGLQFPNYSSELNVNALELDDSALYLCASSPRGALEAGELFFGEGSRLTVL.

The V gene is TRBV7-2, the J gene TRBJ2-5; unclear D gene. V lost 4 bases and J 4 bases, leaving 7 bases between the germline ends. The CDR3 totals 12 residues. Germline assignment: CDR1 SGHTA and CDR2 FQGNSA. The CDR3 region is CASSSTRETQYF. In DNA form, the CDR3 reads TGTGCCAGCAGCTCGACCCGAGAGACCCAGTACTTC.

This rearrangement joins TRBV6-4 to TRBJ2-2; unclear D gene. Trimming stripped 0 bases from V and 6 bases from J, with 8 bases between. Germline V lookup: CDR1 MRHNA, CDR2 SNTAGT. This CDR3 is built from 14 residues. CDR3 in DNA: TGTGCCAGCAGTGACTCGTTAGGGCCCGGGGAGCTGTTTTTT. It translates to CASSDSLGPGELFF.

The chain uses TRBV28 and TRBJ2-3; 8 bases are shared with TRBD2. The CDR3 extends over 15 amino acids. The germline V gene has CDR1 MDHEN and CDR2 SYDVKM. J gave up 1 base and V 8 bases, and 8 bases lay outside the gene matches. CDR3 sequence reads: CASPPLLAGTDTQYF. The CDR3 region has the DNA TGTGCCAGCCCCCCTCTACTAGCGGGCACAGATACGCAGTATTTT.

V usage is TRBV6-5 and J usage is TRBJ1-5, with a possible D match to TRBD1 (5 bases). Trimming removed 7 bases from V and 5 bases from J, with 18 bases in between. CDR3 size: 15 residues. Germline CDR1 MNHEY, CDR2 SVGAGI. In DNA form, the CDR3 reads TGTGCCAGCAAGAAAACCGAATGGGGGGATCAGCCCCAGCATTTT. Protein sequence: CASKKTEWGDQPQHF.

The CDR3 loop is CASSKSPGLWEQYF. As DNA, the CDR3 is TGTGCCAGCAGCAAATCGCCAGGTTTGTGGGAGCAGTACTTC. This chain uses TRBV21-1 with TRBJ2-7; the D segment call TRBD1 is taken from the table without a DNA check. TRBV21-1 is reported as a pseudogene. This CDR3 region has 14 residues.